Presented here are 3 T cell receptor beta chains from one specimen sequenced in a study of naive and memory T cell subsets. Study observations and caveats: A few larger clonotypes appeared in naive repertoires, especially CD8, possibly memory cells re-expressing CD45RA.

An equimolar mix of two oligonucleotides served as the beta constant-region primer for TRBC1 and TRBC2. Nested alpha and beta constant-region primers with the SP2 primer drove four PCR rounds on ligated cDNA. Each CDR3 protein gets one entry after TCRdb re-called the UMI-ligation and nested PCR reads with MiXCR. This table has 140,000 to 150,000 distinct CDR3 sequences, 22% appearing once. No cognate antigen is known for these TCRs. The material sequenced was naive CD4+ T cells from blood. Receptors were obtained from a human donor in good health.

The chain carries TRBV19 and TRBJ1-1, with D possibly matching TRBD1 (5 bases). Trimming removed 7 bases at V and 8 bases at J, with 17 bases between. The CDR3 runs 13 residues. CDR1 and CDR2 (germline): LNHDA, SQIVND (reference sequence). The CDR3 nucleotides are TGTGCCAGTACCGACCAACGGGGGAGCGAAGCTTTCTTT. Translation: CASTDQRGSEAFF.

CDR3 nucleotide sequence: TGTGCCAGCAGTTTAAGGATTCGCAATCAGCCCCAGCATTTT. It specifies CASSLRIRNQPQHF. V is TRBV6-2 or TRBV6-3 and J is TRBJ1-5, with no clear D. Germline V CDR1 and CDR2: MNHEY, SVGEGT. V shed 4 bases and J shed 2 bases, with 9 bases lying between them. This CDR3 is built from 14 residues.

This clonotype was found a few times. The CDR3 DNA sequence: TGCGCCAGCGGAGGGCTACAAGACAGCCAAGAGACCCAGTACTTC. Translation: CASGGLQDSQETQYF. The gene calls are TRBV5-1 and TRBJ2-5; weak D call: TRBD2 (6 bases). This CDR3 has 15 residues. Trimming shortened V by 7 bases and J by 1 base, and 17 bases separated the two germline ends. Germline assignment: CDR1 SGHRS and CDR2 YFSETQ.